This T cell receptor (beta chain) was captured in a study of human T cells and chemical hapten exposure. Study as a whole: The study enrolled mostly female patients with alopecia areata, totalis or universalis. Study observations and caveats: The number of TCRs above 1 in 1000 frequency did not change after DPC sensitization.

This clonotype was counted a few times. No antigen is known for it. Sample time point: pre-sensitization, week 0. Treatment meaning: therapeutic diphenylcyclopropenone sensitization with weekly scalp DPC. Germline CDR1 is SGHKS and CDR2 is YYEKEE (reference sequence). V was shortened by 4 bases and J by 6 bases, with 11 bases between the two germline ends. This CDR3 comprises 12 residues. Each CDR3 protein is one row after TCRdb ran MiXCR on the RACE reads. Among around 350,000 distinct CDR3 sequences, approximately 5.8% were seen once, and the ten largest hold 7% to 10%. This chain links TRBV5-5 with TRBJ2-7; D gene uncertain. Sequencing used whole blood, obtained in connection with sensitization to the hapten diphenylcyclopropenone (DPC). This clonotype was obtained from a woman between 18 and 29 years old with alopecia areata. Some clones in this sample may be carry-over from other donors' samples. The CDR3, as DNA: TGTGCCAGCAGCCCGTGGCGGTCCGAGCAGTACTTC. It encodes CASSPWRSEQYF.